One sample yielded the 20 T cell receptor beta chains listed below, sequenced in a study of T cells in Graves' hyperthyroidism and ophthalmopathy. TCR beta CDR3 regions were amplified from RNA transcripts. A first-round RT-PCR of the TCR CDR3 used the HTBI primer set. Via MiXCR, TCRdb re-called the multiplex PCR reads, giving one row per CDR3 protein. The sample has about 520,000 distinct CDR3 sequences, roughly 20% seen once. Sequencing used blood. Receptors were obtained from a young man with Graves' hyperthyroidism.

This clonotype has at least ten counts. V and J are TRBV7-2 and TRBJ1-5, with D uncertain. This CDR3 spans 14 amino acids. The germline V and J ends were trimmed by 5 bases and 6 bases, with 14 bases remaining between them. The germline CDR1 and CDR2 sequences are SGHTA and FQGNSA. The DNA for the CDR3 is TGTGCCAGCAGCAGAGGCGGGGTAGGTCAGCCCCAGCATTTT. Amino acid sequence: CASSRGGVGQPQHF.

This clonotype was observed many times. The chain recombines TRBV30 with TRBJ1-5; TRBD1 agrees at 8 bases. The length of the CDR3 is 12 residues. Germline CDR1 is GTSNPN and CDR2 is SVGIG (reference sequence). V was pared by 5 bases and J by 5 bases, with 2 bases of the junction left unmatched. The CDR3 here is CAWGQGYQPQHF. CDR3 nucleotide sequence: TGTGCCTGGGGACAGGGCTATCAGCCCCAGCATTTT.

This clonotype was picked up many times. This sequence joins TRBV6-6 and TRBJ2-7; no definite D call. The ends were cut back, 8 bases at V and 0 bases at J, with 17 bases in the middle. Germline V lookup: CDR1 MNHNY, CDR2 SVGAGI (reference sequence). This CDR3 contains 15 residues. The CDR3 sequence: CASQGADNPSYEQYF. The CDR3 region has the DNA TGTGCCAGCCAAGGCGCCGACAATCCCTCCTACGAGCAGTACTTC.

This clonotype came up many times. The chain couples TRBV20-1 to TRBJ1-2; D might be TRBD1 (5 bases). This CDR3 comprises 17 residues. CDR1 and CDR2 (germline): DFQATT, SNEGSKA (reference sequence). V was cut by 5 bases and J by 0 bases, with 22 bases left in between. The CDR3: CSAGGLGSTKANYGYTF. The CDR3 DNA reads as TGCAGTGCTGGGGGATTGGGCAGCACCAAAGCTAACTATGGCTACACCTTC.

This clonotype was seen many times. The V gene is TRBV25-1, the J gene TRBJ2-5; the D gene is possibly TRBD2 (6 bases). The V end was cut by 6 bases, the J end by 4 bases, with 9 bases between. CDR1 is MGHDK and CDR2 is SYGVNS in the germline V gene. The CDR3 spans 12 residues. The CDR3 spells CASRISGETQYF. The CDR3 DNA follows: TGTGCCAGCAGGATTAGCGGAGAGACCCAGTACTTC.

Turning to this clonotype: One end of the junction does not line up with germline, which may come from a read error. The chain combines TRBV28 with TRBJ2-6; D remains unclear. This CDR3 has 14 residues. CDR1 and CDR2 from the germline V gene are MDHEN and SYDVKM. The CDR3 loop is CATMTVSGSNVLTF. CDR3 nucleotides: TGTGCCACTATGACTGTCTCTGGGTCCAACGTCCTGACTTTC.

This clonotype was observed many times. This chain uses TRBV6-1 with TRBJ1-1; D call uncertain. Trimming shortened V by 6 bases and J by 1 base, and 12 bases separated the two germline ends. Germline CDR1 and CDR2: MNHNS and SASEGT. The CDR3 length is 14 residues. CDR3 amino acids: CASRNIAQNTEAFF. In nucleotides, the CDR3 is TGTGCCAGCAGGAACATCGCCCAGAACACTGAAGCTTTCTTT.

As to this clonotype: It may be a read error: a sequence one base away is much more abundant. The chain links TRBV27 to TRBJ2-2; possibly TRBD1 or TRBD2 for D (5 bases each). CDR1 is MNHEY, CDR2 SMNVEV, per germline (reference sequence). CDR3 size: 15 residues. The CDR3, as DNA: TGTGCCAGCAGTTTTACCCCAGGGTACCCCGGGGAGCTGTGTTTT. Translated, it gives CASSFTPGYPGELCF.

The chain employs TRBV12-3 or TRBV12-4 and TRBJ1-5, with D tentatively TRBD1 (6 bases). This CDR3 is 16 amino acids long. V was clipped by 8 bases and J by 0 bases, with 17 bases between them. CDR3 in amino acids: CASGDRPFSSNQPQHF. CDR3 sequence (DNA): TGTGCCAGCGGAGACAGGCCATTTTCTAGCAATCAGCCCCAGCATTTT.

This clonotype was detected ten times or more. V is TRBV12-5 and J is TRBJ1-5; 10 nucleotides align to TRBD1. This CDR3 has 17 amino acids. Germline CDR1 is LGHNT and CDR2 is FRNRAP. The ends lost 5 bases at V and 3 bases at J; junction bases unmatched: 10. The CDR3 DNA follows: TGTGCTAGTGGTCGATCGACCGGGACAGGGGACAATCAGCCCCAGCATTTT. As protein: CASGRSTGTGDNQPQHF.

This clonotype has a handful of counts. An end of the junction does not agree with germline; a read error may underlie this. The CDR3: CASKQGALFPYEQYF. CDR3 in DNA: TGTGCAAGCAAACAGGGGGCCCTGTTTCCCTACGAGCAGTACTTC. V is TRBV2 and J is TRBJ2-7, with 9 nucleotides matching TRBD1. The CDR3 has 15 amino acids. Germline CDR1 and CDR2: SNHLY and FYNNEI.

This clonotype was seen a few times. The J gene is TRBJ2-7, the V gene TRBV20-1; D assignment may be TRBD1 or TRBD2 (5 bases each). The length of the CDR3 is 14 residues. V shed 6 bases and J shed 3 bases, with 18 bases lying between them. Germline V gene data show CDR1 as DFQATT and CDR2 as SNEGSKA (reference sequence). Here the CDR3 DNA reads TGCAGTGCCCACCCGGGACCGGCCCTCTACGAGCAGTACTTC. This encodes CSAHPGPALYEQYF.

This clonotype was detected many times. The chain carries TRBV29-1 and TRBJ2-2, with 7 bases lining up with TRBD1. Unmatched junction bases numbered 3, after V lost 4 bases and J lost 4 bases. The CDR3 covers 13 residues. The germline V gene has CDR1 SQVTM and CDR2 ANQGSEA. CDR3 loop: CSVGTGVTGELFF. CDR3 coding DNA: TGCAGCGTTGGTACAGGGGTCACCGGGGAGCTGTTTTTT.

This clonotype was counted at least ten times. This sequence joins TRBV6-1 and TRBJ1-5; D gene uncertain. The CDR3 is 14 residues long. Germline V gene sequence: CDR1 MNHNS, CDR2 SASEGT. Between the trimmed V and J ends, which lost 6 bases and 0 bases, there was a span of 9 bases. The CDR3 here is CASRETVSNQPQHF. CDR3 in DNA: TGTGCCAGCAGGGAAACAGTTAGCAATCAGCCCCAGCATTTT.

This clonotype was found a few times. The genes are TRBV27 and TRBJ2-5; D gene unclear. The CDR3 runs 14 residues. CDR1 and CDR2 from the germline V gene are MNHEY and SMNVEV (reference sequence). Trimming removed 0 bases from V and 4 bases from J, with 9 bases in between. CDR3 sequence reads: CASSLSGWGETQYF. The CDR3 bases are TGTGCCAGCAGTTTATCCGGGTGGGGAGAGACCCAGTACTTC.

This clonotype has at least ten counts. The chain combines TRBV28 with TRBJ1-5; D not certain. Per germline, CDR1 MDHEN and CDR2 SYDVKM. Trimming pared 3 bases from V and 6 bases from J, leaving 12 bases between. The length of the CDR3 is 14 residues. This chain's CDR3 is CASSFTGTFQPQHF. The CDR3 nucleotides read TGTGCCAGCAGTTTTACGGGAACCTTTCAGCCCCAGCATTTT. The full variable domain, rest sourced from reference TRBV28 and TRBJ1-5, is DVKVTQSSRYLVKRTGEKVFLECVQDMDHENMFWYRQDPGLGLRLIYFSYDVKMKEKGDIPEGYSVSREKKERFSLILESASTNQTSMYLCASSFTGTFQPQHFGDGTRLSIL.

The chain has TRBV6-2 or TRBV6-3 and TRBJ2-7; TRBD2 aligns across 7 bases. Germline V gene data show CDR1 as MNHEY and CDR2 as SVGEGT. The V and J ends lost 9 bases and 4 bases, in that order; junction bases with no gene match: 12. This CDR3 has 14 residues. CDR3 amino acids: CARRPPGREYEQYF. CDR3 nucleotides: TGTGCCAGACGGCCCCCTGGGAGGGAGTACGAGCAGTACTTC.

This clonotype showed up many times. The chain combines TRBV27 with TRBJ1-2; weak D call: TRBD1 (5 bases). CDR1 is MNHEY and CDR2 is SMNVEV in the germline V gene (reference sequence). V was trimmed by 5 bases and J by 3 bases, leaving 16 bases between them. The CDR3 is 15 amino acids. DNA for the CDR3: TGTGCCAGCAGTGCGGACACCTTTGGGGACTATGGCTACACCTTC. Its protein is CASSADTFGDYGYTF.

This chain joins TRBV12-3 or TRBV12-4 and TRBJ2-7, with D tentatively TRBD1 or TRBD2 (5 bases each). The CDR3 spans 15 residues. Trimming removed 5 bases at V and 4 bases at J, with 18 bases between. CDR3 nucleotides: TGTGCCAGCAGTGTTGGGGGTGGTGGGGAATACGAGCAGTACTTC. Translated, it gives CASSVGGGGEYEQYF.

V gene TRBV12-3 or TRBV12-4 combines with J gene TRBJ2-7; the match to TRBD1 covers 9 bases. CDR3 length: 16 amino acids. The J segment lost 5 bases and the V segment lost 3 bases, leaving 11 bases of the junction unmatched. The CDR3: CASSFHRQGETDEQYF. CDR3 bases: TGTGCCAGCAGTTTCCACCGACAGGGGGAAACCGACGAGCAGTACTTC.